This TCR beta chain appears in the sequencing data of a study of blood T cell repertoires in COVID-19. Study-wide context: Nucleic acid was either cDNA or gDNA, and it came from T cells, B-cell-depleted T cells, or PBMCs.

Germline trimming cut 1 base from V and 8 bases from J; bases unmatched to any gene: 11. The CDR3 has 16 residues. Germline CDR1 is SNHLY and CDR2 is FYNNEI. The method was immunoSEQ multiplex PCR; TCRdb's version includes in-frame clones alone and lacks a portion of them. Of approximately 45,000 clones listed, 83% are singletons. J is TRBJ2-1 and V is TRBV2, with 7 bases aligning to TRBD1. Sequences were obtained from peripheral blood. The TCR comes from a woman older than 75 with acute or convalescent COVID-19. CDR3 DNA: TGTGCCAGCAGTGAAGTAGGGGGCCTGGTTTCGGATGAGCAGTTCTTC. Its protein product is CASSEVGGLVSDEQFF.